These 22 T cell receptor beta chains originate from one sample sequenced in a study of T cell responses to AZD1222 COVID-19 vaccine. Only in-frame clones appear in the TCRdb table, and some are missing; sequencing was by immunoSEQ multiplex PCR. The table lists 150,000 to 200,000 clones, approximately 90% of them singletons. Sequencing used peripheral blood, obtained on day 0 of AZD1222 vaccination. Receptor source: an adult in good health.

CDR3 nucleotides: TGTGCCAGCAGCAAAGAAGGTACTGAAGCTTTCTTT. It translates to CASSKEGTEAFF. This sequence joins TRBV21-1 and TRBJ1-1. TRBV21-1 is a recognized pseudogene. The CDR3 is 12 amino acids.

The J gene is TRBJ1-1, the V gene TRBV7-9, with TRBD1 matching over 8 bases. The CDR3 has 12 amino acids. Germline V gene lookup returns CDR1 SEHNR and CDR2 FQNEAQ (reference sequence). In DNA, the CDR3 is TGTGCGGGGACAGGCCTGAACACTGAAGCTTTCTTT. This gives the protein CAGTGLNTEAFF.

The chain recombines TRBV3-1 (or the pseudogene TRBV3-2) with TRBJ1-3, with no clear D. Germline CDR1 LGHDT, CDR2 YNNKEL (reference sequence). Trimming shortened V by 8 bases and J by 4 bases, and 9 bases separated the two germline ends. The CDR3 is 12 residues long. The CDR3 DNA follows: TGTGCCAGCGGCCCGCAGGGAAACACCATATATTTT. Its translation is CASGPQGNTIYF.

In its sample, this clone was seen a few times. The chain joins TRBV6-1 to TRBJ1-4; D gene unclear. The V gene lost 2 bases and the J gene lost 6 bases, with 13 bases spanning the gap. CDR1 and CDR2 (germline): MNHNS, SASEGT. This CDR3 has 15 residues. The CDR3 nucleotides read TGTGCCAGCAGTGAAAGGAAGAGGAGGGATGAAAAACTGTTTTTT. Its protein is CASSERKRRDEKLFF.

The CDR3 DNA follows: TGTGCCAGCAGTTTGCCAGGGGGAGGCACTGAAGCTTTCTTT. Its translation is CASSLPGGGTEAFF. V usage is TRBV28 and J usage is TRBJ1-1, with TRBD1 identical over 7 bases. Germline CDR1 MDHEN, CDR2 SYDVKM. There are 14 residues in the CDR3. The V gene end was trimmed by 3 bases and the J gene end by 4 bases; junction bases not matched to a gene: 5. Using reference TRBV28 and TRBJ1-1 for the parts outside the CDR3, the full variable domain is DVKVTQSSRYLVKRTGEKVFLECVQDMDHENMFWYRQDPGLGLRLIYFSYDVKMKEKGDIPEGYSVSREKKERFSLILESASTNQTSMYLCASSLPGGGTEAFFGQGTRLTVV.

The rearrangement uses TRBV7-2 and TRBJ1-1; no reliable D call. Trimming stripped 5 bases from V and 6 bases from J, with 10 bases between. This CDR3 contains 12 residues. In germline, CDR1 is SGHTA, CDR2 FQGNSA. CDR3 coding DNA: TGTGCCAGCAGCCCACTTAGGTCTGAAGCTTTCTTT. As protein: CASSPLRSEAFF. Filled out from reference TRBV7-2 and TRBJ1-1, the complete variable domain reads GAGVSQSPSNKVTEKGKDVELRCDPISGHTALYWYRQSLGQGLEFLIYFQGNSAPDKSGLPSDRFSAERTGGSVSTLTIQRTQQEDSAVYLCASSPLRSEAFFGQGTRLTVV.

This chain connects TRBV28 to TRBJ2-7; 10 bases are shared with TRBD2. Unmatched junction bases numbered 0, after V lost 2 bases and J lost 2 bases. Germline V gene lookup returns CDR1 MDHEN and CDR2 SYDVKM. CDR3 length: 14 amino acids. The DNA for the CDR3 is TGTGCCAGCAGTTTACTAGCGGGAGCCTACGAGCAGTACTTC. Amino acid sequence: CASSLLAGAYEQYF.

The V call is TRBV20-1, the J call TRBJ2-4, with TRBD2 as a possible D gene (6 bases). The V gene lost 3 bases and the J gene lost 0 bases, with 12 bases spanning the gap. Germline V CDR1 and CDR2: DFQATT, SNEGSKA (reference sequence). This CDR3 is 15 amino acids long. The CDR3 loop reads CSASKSGGAKNIQYF. CDR3 DNA sequence: TGCAGTGCTAGTAAATCCGGGGGAGCCAAAAACATTCAGTACTTC.

V and J are TRBV4-2 and TRBJ2-5; TRBD2 agrees at 12 bases. Germline V gene sequence: CDR1 LGHNA, CDR2 YNFKEQ. The J segment lost 7 bases and the V segment lost 0 bases, leaving 6 bases of the junction unmatched. This CDR3 spans 16 amino acids. The CDR3 reads CASSQDLASGRGTQYF. DNA of the CDR3: TGTGCCAGCAGCCAAGACTTGGCTAGCGGGAGGGGGACCCAGTACTTC.

The J gene is TRBJ2-1, the V gene TRBV14; no definite D call. The CDR3 sequence is 14 residues long. The V gene lost 5 bases and the J gene lost 6 bases, with 14 bases spanning the gap. Germline CDR1 is SGHDN and CDR2 is FVKESK. CDR3 coding DNA: TGTGCCAGCAGCGCCAGAATCGTCGTCAATGAGCAGTTCTTC. Its protein product is CASSARIVVNEQFF. The entire variable domain, with the rest obtained from reference TRBV14 and TRBJ2-1, is as follows: EAGVTQFPSHSVIEKGQTVTLRCDPISGHDNLYWYRRVMGKEIKFLLHFVKESKQDESGMPNNRFLAERTGGTYSTLKVQPAELEDSGVYFCASSARIVVNEQFFGPGTRLTVL.

The chain uses TRBV30 and TRBJ2-1; 8 bases agree with TRBD1. Per the germline V gene, CDR1 is GTSNPN and CDR2 is SVGIG (reference sequence). Germline trimming cut 4 bases from V and 13 bases from J; bases unmatched to any gene: 24. The CDR3 length is 17 residues. DNA for the CDR3: TGTGCCTGGAAGTTTAGGAACCAAGGACAGGGAGTTTGGGCCCAGTTCTTC. Protein sequence: CAWKFRNQGQGVWAQFF.

The V gene is TRBV7-2, the J gene TRBJ1-2, with TRBD1 identical over 9 bases. Unmatched junction bases numbered 15, after V lost 5 bases and J lost 5 bases. Germline CDR1 and CDR2: SGHTA and FQGNSA. This CDR3 has 17 residues. CDR3 loop: CASSPLGAWTGEYGYTF. The DNA of the CDR3 is TGTGCCAGCAGCCCCCTAGGGGCTTGGACAGGGGAGTATGGCTACACCTTC.

This chain joins TRBV3-1 (or the pseudogene TRBV3-2) and TRBJ2-5, with 8 bases matching TRBD2. Germline V lookup: CDR1 LGHDT, CDR2 YNNKEL (reference sequence). The trim removed 4 bases at V and 3 bases at J, leaving 7 bases unmatched. The CDR3 totals 15 residues. The CDR3 DNA follows: TGTGCCAGCAGCCCTAGCGGGTCCAACAAAGAGACCCAGTACTTC. The encoded protein is CASSPSGSNKETQYF.

V is TRBV5-6 and J is TRBJ1-5; D possibly corresponds to TRBD1 (6 bases). V dropped 4 bases and J dropped 0 bases, with 14 bases sitting between them. Germline V lookup: CDR1 SGHDT, CDR2 YYEEEE. This CDR3 comprises 16 residues. The chain's CDR3 is CASSDHRVNSNQPQHF. In nucleotides, the CDR3 is TGTGCCAGCAGCGACCACAGGGTTAATAGCAATCAGCCCCAGCATTTT.

This chain links TRBV7-9 with TRBJ2-3; D not resolved. V lost 5 bases, J lost 0 bases, and 12 bases lay in between. The CDR3 sequence is 15 residues long. Germline loops: CDR1 SEHNR, CDR2 FQNEAQ (reference sequence). The CDR3 DNA sequence: TGTGCCAGCAGCCGATTTGCGTCTAGCACAGATACGCAGTATTTT. Translating gives CASSRFASSTDTQYF.

This chain joins TRBV6-5 and TRBJ1-6; 8 bases map to TRBD1. Germline trimming cut 8 bases from V and 7 bases from J; bases unmatched to any gene: 1. The CDR3 extends over 12 amino acids. Germline V gene data show CDR1 as MNHEY and CDR2 as SVGAGI. The CDR3 DNA is TGTGCCAGCTGGACAGGGAATTCACCCCTCCACTTT. As protein: CASWTGNSPLHF.

V gene TRBV4-3 combines with J gene TRBJ2-1; 7 bases align to TRBD2. Germline values: CDR1 LGHNA, CDR2 YSLEER. This CDR3 has 17 residues. Unmatched junction bases numbered 14, after V lost 1 base and J lost 8 bases. The chain's CDR3 is CASSQVSYSRSGDEQFF. Here the CDR3 DNA reads TGCGCCAGCAGCCAAGTGAGCTACTCGAGGAGCGGGGATGAGCAGTTCTTC.

The V call is TRBV2, the J call TRBJ2-7; D might be TRBD1 (6 bases). Germline values: CDR1 SNHLY, CDR2 FYNNEI. The CDR3 is 14 residues long. Trimming took 6 bases from V and 1 from J, leaving 13 bases between them. CDR3 amino acids: CASRTGTLSYEQYF. The CDR3 DNA is TGTGCCAGCAGGACCGGGACACTTTCCTACGAGCAGTACTTC.

V is TRBV6-2 or TRBV6-3 and J is TRBJ1-1, with TRBD1 matching 8 bases. Germline V gives CDR1 MNHEY, CDR2 SVGEGT. The CDR3 has 15 amino acids. With 5 bases clipped from V and 4 bases from J, the junction kept 9 bases outside the gene matches. CDR3 amino acids: CASSPSTGETTEAFF. In nucleotides, the CDR3 is TGTGCCAGCAGTCCCTCGACAGGGGAGACCACTGAAGCTTTCTTT.

The J gene is TRBJ1-3, the V gene TRBV14; TRBD1 is a possible D gene (5 bases). The CDR3 extends over 15 amino acids. The germline V gene encodes CDR1 SGHDN and CDR2 FVKESK. V lost 3 bases and J lost 2, with 11 bases in between. The CDR3: CASSQLGAAGNTIYF. The CDR3 DNA sequence: TGTGCCAGCAGCCAGCTCGGGGCTGCTGGAAACACCATATATTTT. The full variable domain, with the rest looked up from reference TRBV14 and TRBJ1-3, is EAGVTQFPSHSVIEKGQTVTLRCDPISGHDNLYWYRRVMGKEIKFLLHFVKESKQDESGMPNNRFLAERTGGTYSTLKVQPAELEDSGVYFCASSQLGAAGNTIYFGEGSWLTVV.

The chain links TRBV11-2 to TRBJ2-1; D is uncertain. The CDR3 is made up of 18 amino acids. Germline CDR1 SGHAT, CDR2 FQNNGV. The V end lost 2 bases, the J end lost 0 bases, and 17 bases lay between the germline ends. CDR3 residues: CASSLRVMGPSSYNEQFF. CDR3 bases: TGTGCCAGCAGCTTACGGGTAATGGGCCCCAGCTCCTACAATGAGCAGTTCTTC.

The chain is built from TRBV6-4 and TRBJ2-2; 7 bases align to TRBD2. J was trimmed by 0 bases and V by 2 bases; bases with no gene match: 0. The CDR3 has 15 amino acids. The V gene's germline CDR1 is MRHNA and CDR2 SNTAGT. CDR3: CASSDSGANTGELFF. The CDR3 coding sequence is TGTGCCAGCAGTGACAGCGGGGCGAACACCGGGGAGCTGTTTTTT.